These 16 T cell receptor beta chains originate from one sample sequenced in a study of PD-1 blockade in mismatch repair-deficient tumors. Measured with immunoSEQ multiplex PCR; TCRdb has only the in-frame clones, and not every one. This sample yields about 68,000 clones, of which 70% to 85% are seen a single time; 5% to 6.5% belongs to the top ten. The sequences come from peripheral blood, collected 2 weeks after starting pembrolizumab. The receptors derive from an adult with mismatch repair-deficient cancer.

The chain employs TRBV6-5 and TRBJ1-5, with a tentative D call TRBD1 (6 bases). V lost 0 bases and J lost 4, with 10 bases in between. The CDR3 is made up of 15 amino acids. The V gene's germline CDR1 is MNHEY and CDR2 SVGAGI. CDR3 bases: TGTGCCAGCAGTTACTCATCAGGGGATAATCAGCCCCAGCATTTT. It codes for CASSYSSGDNQPQHF.

The J gene is TRBJ2-2, the V gene TRBV7-9, with 7 bases fitting TRBD1. CDR3 length: 16 amino acids. CDR1 and CDR2 (germline): SEHNR, FQNEAQ (reference sequence). V was clipped by 4 bases and J by 6 bases; unmatched bases: 11. The CDR3, as DNA: TGTGCCAGCAGCTCTCTCGACAGGGTAGTATCCGGGGAGCTGTTTTTT. Protein sequence: CASSSLDRVVSGELFF.

The genes are TRBV6-1 and TRBJ1-2; 10 bases agree with TRBD1. Germline trimming cut 3 bases from V and 7 bases from J; bases unmatched to any gene: 5. The CDR3 loop spans 14 amino acids. Germline V CDR1 and CDR2: MNHNS, SASEGT. This CDR3 is CASSEWGQGFGYTF. In nucleotides, the CDR3 is TGTGCCAGCAGTGAGTGGGGACAGGGGTTTGGCTACACCTTC.

This chain joins TRBV11-3 and TRBJ2-1; D is ambiguous. The V gene lost 3 bases and the J gene lost 8 bases, with 11 bases spanning the gap. Germline V gene sequence: CDR1 SGHNT, CDR2 YENEEA. This CDR3 has 13 residues. In DNA form, the CDR3 reads TGTGCCAGCAGCTTTCGCGCGTATGATGAGCAGTTCTTC. It codes for CASSFRAYDEQFF.

The CDR3 is CASSEGGYGYTF. The CDR3 bases are TGTGCCAGCAGTGAAGGGGGGTATGGCTACACCTTC. The chain joins TRBV6-1 to TRBJ1-2, with TRBD1 as a possible D gene (5 bases). Trimming pared 1 base from V and 5 bases from J, leaving 5 bases between. The germline CDR1 and CDR2 sequences are MNHNS and SASEGT. The CDR3 covers 12 residues.

The J gene is TRBJ2-7, the V gene TRBV19, with TRBD2 as a possible D gene (5 bases). The CDR3 has 14 residues. With 5 bases removed from V and 4 bases from J, the gap between germline ends came to 15 bases. CDR1 is LNHDA, CDR2 SQIVND, per germline (reference sequence). The CDR3 DNA reads TGTGCCAGTAGTTCGCCCGGAGGCCTGTACGAGCAGTACTTC. Translation: CASSSPGGLYEQYF.

The rearrangement links TRBV6-1 to TRBJ2-7; 9 nucleotides agree with TRBD1. V was clipped by 8 bases and J by 5 bases; unmatched bases: 4. The CDR3 sequence is 12 residues long. Germline V gene data show CDR1 as MNHNS and CDR2 as SASEGT. In nucleotides, the CDR3 is TGTGCCAGCGACAGGGGGGGACACGAGCAGTACTTC. Translation gives CASDRGGHEQYF.

The chain combines TRBV5-1 with TRBJ2-1; the match to TRBD2 covers 9 bases. The CDR3 consists of 16 residues. J gave up 7 bases and V 0 bases, and 8 bases lay outside the gene matches. From germline, CDR1 is SGHRS and CDR2 YFSETQ. The CDR3 DNA follows: TGCGCCAGCAGCTTGGCGGGTAGCGGGAGCAGAAATGAGCAGTTCTTC. Protein sequence: CASSLAGSGSRNEQFF.

Here the CDR3 reads CASSLPPMGPSTDTQYF. CDR3 DNA: TGTGCCAGCAGCTTACCCCCCATGGGCCCTAGCACAGATACGCAGTATTTT. The gene calls are TRBV7-9 and TRBJ2-3; D not resolved. CDR1 and CDR2 (germline): SEHNR, FQNEAQ (reference sequence). V gave up 2 bases and J gave up 0 bases, with 15 bases separating them. CDR3 length: 17 amino acids.

The table lists this clone with a count of one. The V gene is TRBV6-5, the J gene TRBJ1-2, with D hard to call. Trimming left V 0 bases short and J 5 bases short, with 10 bases between. Germline V gives CDR1 MNHEY, CDR2 SVGAGI. The CDR3 extends over 14 amino acids. The CDR3 DNA sequence: TGTGCCAGCAGTTACTCCCTGGACGCTTATGGCTACACCTTC. Translated: CASSYSLDAYGYTF.

This clone was detected a few times. V usage is TRBV6-1 and J usage is TRBJ1-1, with D unresolved. From germline, CDR1 is MNHNS and CDR2 SASEGT. V was shortened by 4 bases and J by 6 bases, with 6 bases between the two germline ends. The CDR3 has 11 residues. The CDR3 sequence is CASSARPEAFF. CDR3 coding DNA: TGTGCCAGCAGTGCAAGGCCTGAAGCTTTCTTT.

J is TRBJ1-3 and V is TRBV7-8, with unresolved D. The CDR3 extends over 14 amino acids. The germline V gene encodes CDR1 SGHVS and CDR2 FQNEAQ. The V and J ends lost 1 base and 1 base respectively, with 5 bases between them. The CDR3 protein is CASSLDLSGNTIYF. The CDR3 DNA reads TGTGCCAGCAGCTTAGATTTATCTGGAAACACCATATATTTT.

In its sample, this clone was seen a few times. The chain carries TRBV4-3 and TRBJ2-7; 10 nucleotides align to TRBD1. The junction had 6 bases not matched to a gene; V was cut back by 0 bases and J by 7 bases. The CDR3 runs to 15 residues. Germline CDR1 and CDR2: LGHNA and YSLEER. CDR3 residues: CASSQDWDRGGEQYF. Written as DNA, the CDR3 is TGCGCCAGCAGCCAAGATTGGGACAGGGGTGGGGAGCAGTACTTC.

The chain employs TRBV7-8 and TRBJ2-2; 12 bases map to TRBD2. The V gene's germline CDR1 is SGHVS and CDR2 FQNEAQ. V lost 5 bases to trimming and J lost 5 bases; unmatched junction nucleotides: 12. This CDR3 has 18 amino acids. The DNA of the CDR3 is TGTGCCAGCAGCCCACGGACTAGCGGGAACTGGGGGACCGGGGAGCTGTTTTTT. This sequence encodes CASSPRTSGNWGTGELFF.

The V call is TRBV25-1, the J call TRBJ1-5, with D uncertain. Trimming took 6 bases from V and 0 from J, leaving 9 bases between them. The CDR3 length is 14 residues. CDR1 is MGHDK, CDR2 SYGVNS, per germline. This chain's CDR3 is CASSRTDSNQPQHF. DNA for the CDR3: TGTGCCAGCAGCAGGACTGATAGCAATCAGCCCCAGCATTTT.

This clone showed up just a few times. This chain uses TRBV11-3 with TRBJ2-4, with D possibly being TRBD2 (6 bases). Germline loops: CDR1 SGHNT, CDR2 YENEEA. This CDR3 has 12 residues. The V gene lost 4 bases and the J gene lost 5 bases, with 6 bases spanning the gap. The CDR3 sequence is CASSWGENIQYF. For the CDR3, the DNA is TGTGCCAGCAGCTGGGGGGAAAACATTCAGTACTTC.